These T cell receptor beta chains were read from a single sample in a study of human T cells and chemical hapten exposure. MiXCR was run by TCRdb on the RACE reads, yielding one entry per CDR3 protein. Altogether under 300,000 distinct CDR3 sequences are present, around 7.3% being singletons, with the ten largest covering about 1.1%. The sample was whole blood, taken in connection with sensitization to the hapten diphenylcyclopropenone (DPC). These TCRs come from a man younger than 35 with alopecia areata. Some clones in this sample may be carry-over from other donors' samples. The CDR3 runs from the conserved cysteine through the conserved F or W. The D gene is left open where the match is weak. Where a row states a size, it is once, few, many or the class of an expanded clone; other rows omit it.

size: many; D: TRBD2; V: TRBV7-2; J: TRBJ2-2; CDR3: CASSRLLAGANTGELFF; DNA: TGTGCCAGCAGCCGTCTCCTAGCGGGGGCGAACACCGGGGAGCTGTTTTTT
size: few; D: NA; V: TRBV3-1; J: TRBJ1-2; CDR3: CASSLAGRENYGYTF; DNA: TGTGCCAGCAGCCTGGCAGGCCGTGAAAACTATGGCTACACCTTC
size: NA; D: NA; V: TRBV4-1; J: TRBJ2-1; CDR3: CASSQEMIGTLLNEQFF; DNA: TGCGCCAGCAGCCAAGAAATGATAGGGACCCTCCTCAATGAGCAGTTCTTC
size: few; D: NA; V: TRBV19; J: TRBJ2-7; CDR3: CASSPQGISYEQYF; DNA: TGTGCCAGTAGCCCGCAGGGCATCTCCTACGAGCAGTACTTC
size: NA; D: NA; V: TRBV12-3/TRBV12-4; J: TRBJ2-3; CDR3: CASIPMVSSPDTQYF; DNA: TGTGCCAGCATCCCGATGGTATCCAGCCCGGATACGCAGTATTTT
size: many; D: NA; V: TRBV28; J: TRBJ1-2; CDR3: CASSLNSGAYGYTF; DNA: TGTGCCAGCAGTTTAAACTCAGGGGCCTATGGCTACACCTTC
size: NA; D: NA; V: TRBV5-1; J: TRBJ1-1; CDR3: CASSPRLGVGTEAFF; DNA: TGCGCCAGCAGCCCCAGGTTGGGGGTGGGCACTGAAGCTTTCTTT
size: NA; D: NA; V: TRBV6-2/TRBV6-3; J: TRBJ1-5; CDR3: CASSYSPDSQPQHF; DNA: TGTGCCAGCAGTTACTCGCCGGACAGTCAGCCCCAGCATTTT
size: few; D: NA; V: TRBV29-1; J: TRBJ2-5; CDR3: CSVPQQQGGGTQYF; DNA: TGCAGCGTCCCTCAACAACAGGGCGGTGGGACCCAGTACTTC
size: NA; D: TRBD1; V: TRBV12-3/TRBV12-4; J: TRBJ2-3; CDR3: CASSFSGQGGGPQYF; DNA: TGTGCCAGCAGTTTCTCGGGACAGGGAGGTGGGCCGCAGTATTTT
size: NA; D: NA; V: TRBV27; J: TRBJ1-1; CDR3: CASSLGVGLLNTEAFF; DNA: TGTGCCAGCAGTTTAGGGGTCGGACTGCTGAACACTGAAGCTTTCTTT